These 24 T cell receptor beta chains share one sample of origin, sequenced in a study of blood T cells in healthy people across ages. A second roughly 7 to 12 cycle PCR used barcoded and J-beta primers. TCRdb redid the calling of the 5' RACE reads with MiXCR, one entry per CDR3 protein. The sample records around 990,000 distinct CDR3 sequences, 35% to 45% being singletons. What was sequenced was blood. The receptors come from a man aged 18 to 30 in good health.

The chain employs TRBV5-1 and TRBJ2-7; maybe TRBD1 (5 bases). V was shortened by 7 bases and J by 6 bases, with 17 bases between the two germline ends. The CDR3 sequence is 13 residues long. Germline-derived CDR1 and CDR2 are SGHRS and YFSETQ. CDR3 in amino acids: CASGAGNSAEQYF. The CDR3 DNA reads as TGCGCCAGCGGCGCAGGGAACTCGGCCGAGCAGTACTTC. The full variable domain, completed using reference TRBV5-1 and TRBJ2-7, is KAGVTQTPRYLIKTRGQQVTLSCSPISGHRSVSWYQQTPGQGLQFLFEYFSETQRNKGNFPGRFSGRQFSNSRSEMNVSTLELGDSALYLCASGAGNSAEQYFGPGTRLTVT.

This clonotype was observed a few times. The chain carries TRBV6-2 or TRBV6-3 and TRBJ2-7; D may match TRBD1 or TRBD2 (5 bases each). Per the germline V gene, CDR1 is MNHEY and CDR2 is SVGEGT. The ends were cut back, 5 bases at V and 4 bases at J, with 18 bases in the middle. This CDR3 region has 15 residues. The CDR3 nucleotides are TGTGCCAGCAGTCACGGGGCAGGAGGAAGGTACGAGCAGTACTTC. This sequence encodes CASSHGAGGRYEQYF.

Only a few counts were recorded for this clonotype. V is TRBV20-1 and J is TRBJ1-2, with TRBD1 matching over 8 bases. The CDR3 runs to 16 residues. Trimming cost V 0 bases and J 8 bases; bases outside gene matches: 14. Germline-derived CDR1 and CDR2 are DFQATT and SNEGSKA (reference sequence). The DNA for the CDR3 is TGCAGTGCTAGAGAACCTAACAGGGGGAGAGGTAACGGCTACACCTTC. Protein product: CSAREPNRGRGNGYTF.

The chain links TRBV4-3 to TRBJ2-3; D unclear. This CDR3 is 15 amino acids long. CDR1 and CDR2 (germline): LGHNA, YSLEER. Trimming took 3 bases from V and 0 from J, leaving 10 bases between them. The CDR3 nucleotides are TGCGCCAGCAGCCAGCTCCGGATGAGCACAGATACGCAGTATTTT. Encoded protein: CASSQLRMSTDTQYF.

This clonotype has more than one count but fewer than ten. This sequence joins TRBV5-4 and TRBJ2-1; TRBD1 is a possible D gene (5 bases). Trimming shortened V by 0 bases and J by 6 bases, and 7 bases separated the two germline ends. Germline lookup yields CDR1 SGHNT and CDR2 YYREEE (reference sequence). The CDR3 sequence is 13 residues long. CDR3 DNA: TGTGCCAGCAGCTTGGACCAGGGCAATGAGCAGTTCTTC. It encodes CASSLDQGNEQFF.

The V and J genes are TRBV7-2 and TRBJ2-7, with D uncertain. The last part of the DNA fits TRBJ2-4 better; the J call may be wrong. In germline, CDR1 is SGHTA, CDR2 FQGNSA. The CDR3 has 11 amino acids. The CDR3, as DNA: TGTGCCAGCACCACCAAGGACATTCAGTACTTC. Its protein is CASTTKDIQYF.

About this clonotype: Mismatch with germline at one junction end may stem from a read error. V usage is TRBV6-5 and J usage is TRBJ1-2, with D perhaps matching TRBD1 (5 bases). Per germline, CDR1 MNHEY and CDR2 SVGAGI. This CDR3 region has 14 residues. CDR3: CTSSLQDRGYGYTF. CDR3 DNA: TGTACCAGCAGTTTACAGGATCGGGGGTATGGCTACACCTTC.

V is TRBV20-1 and J is TRBJ2-1; no reliable D call. The CDR3 length is 15 residues. Germline CDR1 is DFQATT and CDR2 is SNEGSKA (reference sequence). Trimming stripped 0 bases from V and 1 base from J, with 10 bases between. CDR3 nucleotide sequence: TGCAGTGCTAGAGAAACCGGCGGATCCTACAATGAGCAGTTCTTC. This codes for CSARETGGSYNEQFF.

CDR3 sequence: CASSQDKYSGANVLTF. In DNA form, the CDR3 reads TGTGCCAGCAGCCAAGATAAATACTCTGGGGCCAACGTCCTGACTTTC. The gene calls are TRBV3-1 and TRBJ2-6; D not certain. Germline CDR1 LGHDT, CDR2 YNNKEL (reference sequence). The CDR3 runs 16 residues. V shed 0 bases and J shed 0 bases, with 6 bases lying between them.

This clonotype was seen more than once but under ten times. The chain combines TRBV6-6 with TRBJ2-7; D is perhaps TRBD1 or TRBD2 (5 bases each). Germline assignment: CDR1 MNHNY and CDR2 SVGAGI (reference sequence). V shed 6 bases and J shed 8 bases, with 20 bases lying between them. This CDR3 has 14 amino acids. CDR3 nucleotides: TGTGCCAGCAGGGATCGGGGCCCCTCTCTTCAGCAGTACTTC. It encodes CASRDRGPSLQQYF.

The sample holds a few counts of this clonotype. The V call is TRBV6-5, the J call TRBJ2-5, with D tentatively TRBD1 (6 bases). Trimming took 6 bases from V and 5 from J, leaving 13 bases between them. Germline V lookup: CDR1 MNHEY, CDR2 SVGAGI. This CDR3 is 13 amino acids long. This chain's CDR3 is CASRKQGVETQYF. Here the CDR3 DNA reads TGTGCCAGCAGGAAACAGGGTGTGGAGACCCAGTACTTC.

The chain recombines TRBV4-3 with TRBJ1-2, with a weak D call TRBD1 (6 bases). The CDR3 loop spans 14 amino acids. Germline V gene data show CDR1 as LGHNA and CDR2 as YSLEER. V lost 2 bases, J lost 10 bases, and 17 bases lay in between. The CDR3 loop reads CASSQPNDRRTYTF. The CDR3 coding sequence is TGCGCCAGCAGCCAACCTAATGACAGGAGAACCTACACCTTC.

The rearrangement links TRBV6-6 to TRBJ1-1, with 7 bases matching TRBD1. There are 16 residues in the CDR3. J gave up 3 bases and V 5 bases, and 12 bases lay outside the gene matches. Germline V CDR1 and CDR2: MNHNY, SVGAGI (reference sequence). The DNA of the CDR3 is TGTGCCAGCAGTCCCCCCCGAGGGGGCGCGGACACTGAAGCTTTCTTT. Translation: CASSPPRGGADTEAFF.

V gene TRBV20-1 combines with J gene TRBJ2-4; tentatively, D is TRBD2 (7 bases). This CDR3 is 13 amino acids long. Trimming shortened V by 6 bases and J by 5 bases, and 14 bases separated the two germline ends. Germline CDR1 reads DFQATT; CDR2 reads SNEGSKA (reference sequence). CDR3 residues: CSATRGGENIQYF. Here the CDR3 DNA reads TGCAGTGCAACTAGGGGGGGGGAAAACATTCAGTACTTC.

V and J are TRBV4-2 and TRBJ1-3, with D unresolved. This CDR3 has 16 amino acids. Germline CDR1 LGHNA, CDR2 YNFKEQ. The ends were cut back, 0 bases at V and 0 bases at J, with 9 bases in the middle. The CDR3 nucleotides read TGTGCCAGCAGCCAAGATCGGTGGCCCTCTGGAAACACCATATATTTT. It encodes CASSQDRWPSGNTIYF.

The gene calls are TRBV6-5 and TRBJ2-7; 10 bases map to TRBD1. Judging by the DNA end, TRBJ2-5 fits better; the J call may be wrong. Germline V gene sequence: CDR1 MNHEY, CDR2 SVGAGI. CDR3 size: 14 residues. The CDR3 sequence is CASSDSTGGETQYF. CDR3 DNA: TGTGCCAGCAGTGATTCGACAGGGGGCGAGACCCAGTACTTC.

The rearrangement uses TRBV7-3 and TRBJ1-3, with 7 bases aligning to TRBD1. J gave up 6 bases and V 5 bases, and 7 bases lay outside the gene matches. CDR1 SGHTA and CDR2 FQGTGA come from the germline V gene. The CDR3 consists of 14 residues. The CDR3 is CASSPTGEVNTIYF. CDR3 bases: TGTGCCAGCAGCCCAACAGGGGAAGTAAACACCATATATTTT.

The table lists this clonotype with a few counts. This chain links TRBV12-3 or TRBV12-4 with TRBJ1-6; unclear D gene. The length of the CDR3 is 14 residues. Trimming took off 7 bases at V and 5 bases at J, with 12 bases between the two ends. The CDR3 DNA is TGTGCCAGCACCCGGGCCCCGAATAATTCACCCCTCCACTTT. Its translation: CASTRAPNNSPLHF.

CDR3 region: CASSYSGQGDTEAFF. CDR3 coding DNA: TGTGCCAGCAGTTACTCCGGACAGGGGGACACTGAAGCTTTCTTT. The rearrangement links TRBV6-2 or TRBV6-3 to TRBJ1-1, with 10 bases lining up with TRBD1. The germline V gene has CDR1 MNHEY and CDR2 SVGEGT. With V trimmed by 0 bases and J by 3 bases, 1 base remained unmatched. CDR3 length: 15 residues.

This chain links TRBV7-3 with TRBJ2-7; TRBD1 matches 7 bases. The junction had 7 bases not matched to a gene; V was cut back by 4 bases and J by 4 bases. The CDR3 has 14 amino acids. Germline assignment: CDR1 SGHTA and CDR2 FQGTGA. The CDR3 coding sequence is TGTGCCAGCAGCTCGAAGGACAGGTCGTACGAGCAGTACTTC. Translating gives CASSSKDRSYEQYF.

This sequence joins TRBV29-1 and TRBJ2-1; possible D gene TRBD2, 6 bases. This CDR3 has 14 amino acids. From germline, CDR1 is SQVTM and CDR2 ANQGSEA. In nucleotides, the CDR3 is TGCAGTGTCCAAAGGCGTCTAGCGAGAAATGAGCAGTTCTTC. It yields the protein CSVQRRLARNEQFF.

Remarks on this clonotype: A junction end diverges from the germline sequence, so it may reflect a read error. The chain recombines TRBV6-2 or TRBV6-3 with TRBJ2-5; D gene unclear. The CDR3 runs 14 residues. The germline gives CDR1 MNHEY, CDR2 SVGEGT. CDR3 amino acids: CASSDSGGKETQYF. The CDR3 nucleotides read TGTGCCAGCAGTGACTCTGGCGGAAAAGAGACCCAGTACTTC.

This clonotype showed up just a few times. V usage is TRBV9 and J usage is TRBJ2-3, with 9 bases identical to TRBD1. Losses at the gene ends were 4 bases for V and 1 base for J; bases not matched to a gene: 4. The CDR3 totals 15 residues. Germline V gives CDR1 SGDLS, CDR2 YYNGEE. The CDR3 nucleotides are TGTGCCAGCAGCATCCGGGACAGGGGCACAGATACGCAGTATTTT. This sequence encodes CASSIRDRGTDTQYF.

This clonotype occurred a few times. The genes are TRBV4-3 and TRBJ2-2, with D possibly being TRBD2 (5 bases). This CDR3 comprises 14 residues. The germline CDR1 and CDR2 sequences are LGHNA and YSLEER. V was shortened by 3 bases and J by 6 bases, with 11 bases between the two germline ends. This CDR3 reads CASSHSAVAGELFF. The DNA of the CDR3 is TGCGCCAGCAGCCATAGCGCAGTAGCCGGGGAGCTGTTTTTT.